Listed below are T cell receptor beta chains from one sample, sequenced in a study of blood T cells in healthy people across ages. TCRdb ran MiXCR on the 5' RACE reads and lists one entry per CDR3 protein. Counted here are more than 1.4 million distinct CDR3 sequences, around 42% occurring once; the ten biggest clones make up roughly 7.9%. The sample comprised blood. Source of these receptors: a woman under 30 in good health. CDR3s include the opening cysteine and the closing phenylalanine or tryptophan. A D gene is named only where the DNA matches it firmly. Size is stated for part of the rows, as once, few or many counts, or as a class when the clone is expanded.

CSAETGVAETQYF | TGCAGTGCCGAAACAGGGGTCGCGGAGACCCAGTACTTC | TRBD1 | TRBJ2-5 | NA | TRBV20-1
CASSYNQWVYEQYF | TGTGCCAGCAGTTACAACCAATGGGTCTACGAGCAGTACTTC | NA | TRBJ2-7 | NA | TRBV6-5
CSAKIRGAYNEQFF | TGCAGTGCTAAGATAAGGGGAGCCTACAATGAGCAGTTCTTC | NA | TRBJ2-1 | NA | TRBV20-1
CASTSADSPYEKLFF | TGTGCCAGCACCTCAGCGGACAGCCCGTATGAAAAACTGTTTTTT | NA | TRBJ1-4 | NA | TRBV6-6
CASSLRTEAGELFF | TGTGCCAGCAGCCTCCGAACAGAGGCCGGGGAGCTGTTTTTT | NA | TRBJ2-2 | NA | TRBV7-9
CASTQGSGPYGYTF | TGTGCCAGCACCCAGGGCTCAGGCCCGTATGGCTACACCTTC | NA | TRBJ1-2 | NA | TRBV12-3/TRBV12-4
CSVEDQGTGELFF | TGCAGCGTTGAAGATCAAGGGACCGGGGAGCTGTTTTTT | NA | TRBJ2-2 | NA | TRBV29-1
CASSPRGTLGPQETQYF | TGTGCCAGCAGCCCGCGGGGGACCCTAGGGCCTCAAGAGACCCAGTACTTC | TRBD2 | TRBJ2-5 | few | TRBV7-9
CASSPTGTGTDTQYF | TGTGCCAGCAGTCCCACCGGGACAGGGACAGATACGCAGTATTTT | TRBD1 | TRBJ2-3 | few | TRBV6-5
CASSQESLAYEQYF | TGTGCCAGCAGCCAAGAGTCGCTAGCCTACGAGCAGTACTTC | NA | TRBJ2-7 | few | TRBV3-1
CASRPGTGLSEQYF | TGTGCCAGTAGGCCCGGGACAGGGCTATCCGAGCAGTACTTC | TRBD1 | TRBJ2-7 | NA | TRBV19
CASSPTSGKAETQYF | TGTGCCAGCAGCCCTACTAGCGGGAAAGCAGAGACCCAGTACTTC | TRBD2 | TRBJ2-5 | few | TRBV7-2
CASSSRVGNEQYF | TGCGCCAGCAGCTCCCGGGTGGGGAACGAGCAGTACTTC | NA | TRBJ2-7 | NA | TRBV5-1
CASSLGLGRQFF | TGTGCCAGCAGTTTGGGCTTGGGACGGCAGTTCTTC | NA | TRBJ2-1 | NA | TRBV27
CASSLTMGQGDTQYF | TGTGCCAGCAGCTTAACAATGGGACAGGGAGATACGCAGTATTTT | TRBD1 | TRBJ2-3 | few | TRBV7-3
CASSPPLRGIGVNQPQHF | TGTGCCAGCTCACCACCGCTGCGGGGGATTGGGGTCAATCAGCCCCAGCATTTT | NA | TRBJ1-5 | few | TRBV18
CASSQAGAGAYEQYF | TGCGCCAGCAGCCAAGCTGGAGCGGGGGCCTACGAGCAGTACTTC | TRBD2 | TRBJ2-7 | NA | TRBV4-1
CASSQDLAGANTGELFF | TGTGCCAGCAGCCAAGATCTAGCGGGGGCGAACACCGGGGAGCTGTTTTTT | TRBD2 | TRBJ2-2 | few | TRBV3-1
CSARLLETNQPQHF | TGCAGTGCTAGACTCCTGGAAACCAATCAGCCCCAGCATTTT | NA | TRBJ1-5 | few | TRBV20-1
CASSQARTGTNYGYTF | TGCGCCAGCAGCCAAGCTCGGACAGGTACTAACTATGGCTACACCTTC | TRBD1 | TRBJ1-2 | NA | TRBV4-1
CASSPGTGKLWGTDTQYF | TGTGCCAGCTCACCGGGGACAGGGAAACTCTGGGGCACAGATACGCAGTATTTT | TRBD1 | TRBJ2-3 | NA | TRBV18
CASSLGGQFYEQFF | TGTGCCAGCAGCTTAGGGGGACAGTTCTACGAGCAGTTCTTC | TRBD1 | TRBJ2-1 | NA | TRBV11-2
CASSFSGRETQYF | TGTGCCAGCAGTTTTTCAGGGAGAGAGACCCAGTACTTC | NA | TRBJ2-5 | NA | TRBV12-3/TRBV12-4
CATHNRGGGTDTQYF | TGTGCCACCCACAACAGGGGGGGCGGCACAGATACGCAGTATTTT | NA | TRBJ2-3 | NA | TRBV2
CASSSEGTSYNEQFF | TGCGCCAGCAGCTCGGAGGGGACCTCCTACAATGAGCAGTTCTTC | NA | TRBJ2-1 | NA | TRBV5-1
CASSCGGAAAYEQYF | TGTGCCAGCAGCTGCGGGGGAGCGGCAGCCTACGAGCAGTACTTC | TRBD2 | TRBJ2-7 | NA | TRBV12-3/TRBV12-4
CASSLLDIEFATNEKLFF | TGTGCCAGCAGCCTACTGGACATAGAATTTGCAACTAATGAAAAACTGTTTTTT | NA | TRBJ1-4 | NA | TRBV7-9
CASSFGVSSYEQYF | TGTGCCAGCAGTTTTGGGGTTAGCTCCTACGAGCAGTACTTC | NA | TRBJ2-7 | many | TRBV27
CASSPGVAVSQETQYF | TGTGCCAGCAGCCCCGGGGTAGCGGTTTCACAAGAGACCCAGTACTTC | NA | TRBJ2-5 | NA | TRBV11-2
CASSQASGAYYGYTF | TGTGCCAGCAGCCAAGCGTCGGGGGCGTACTATGGCTACACCTTC | NA | TRBJ1-2 | once | TRBV3-1
CSVEPLETQYF | TGCAGCGTTGAGCCTCTGGAGACCCAGTACTTC | NA | TRBJ2-5 | NA | TRBV29-1
CASIPRPGANNNEQFF | TGTGCCAGCATTCCCCGGCCGGGGGCCAATAACAATGAGCAGTTCTTC | NA | TRBJ2-1 | few | TRBV7-6
CASSDSLRPSGPYEQYF | TGTGCCAGCAGTGACTCCTTGAGACCCAGCGGTCCCTACGAGCAGTACTTC | NA | TRBJ2-7 | few | TRBV2
CASSQVLGTEAFF | TGTGCCAGCAGCCAAGTCTTGGGGACTGAAGCTTTCTTT | NA | TRBJ1-1 | NA | TRBV14
CASSQEWFEAANYGYTF | TGCGCCAGCAGCCAAGAATGGTTCGAAGCCGCTAACTATGGCTACACCTTC | NA | TRBJ1-2 | NA | TRBV4-1
CASIGGSRPRPYNEQFF | TGTGCCAGCATCGGAGGGTCCCGACCACGTCCCTACAATGAGCAGTTCTTC | NA | TRBJ2-1 | NA | TRBV7-9
CASSGVAISSTDTQYF | TGCGCCAGCAGCGGGGTGGCTATCTCTAGCACAGATACGCAGTATTTT | NA | TRBJ2-3 | NA | TRBV5-1
CASNFKQGVRSYNEQFF | TGTGCCAGCAACTTCAAACAGGGAGTAAGGTCCTACAATGAGCAGTTCTTC | NA | TRBJ2-1 | many | TRBV28
CASRLGRREGGYTF | TGTGCCAGCAGGCTGGGGCGGAGGGAAGGTGGCTACACCTTC | NA | TRBJ1-2 | NA | TRBV6-5
CAISGDGETQYF | TGTGCCATCAGTGGTGATGGGGAGACCCAGTACTTC | NA | TRBJ2-5 | NA | TRBV10-3
CAISEGAGANLNYGYTF | TGTGCCATCAGTGAGGGGGCAGGGGCGAACCTTAACTATGGCTACACCTTC | NA | TRBJ1-2 | NA | TRBV10-3
CAISDIGSGANVLTF | TGTGCCATCAGTGACATCGGGTCTGGGGCCAACGTCCTGACTTTC | NA | TRBJ2-6 | NA | TRBV10-3
CASSLQPYYEQYF | TGCGCCAGCAGCTTGCAACCATACTACGAGCAGTACTTC | NA | TRBJ2-7 | NA | TRBV5-1
CAISESRITEAFF | TGTGCCATCAGTGAGTCTAGGATCACTGAAGCTTTCTTT | NA | TRBJ1-1 | NA | TRBV10-3
CSAQPGTGNQPQHF | TGCAGTGCACAACCCGGGACAGGCAATCAGCCCCAGCATTTT | TRBD1 | TRBJ1-5 | few | TRBV20-1
CSVAGHLAKNIQYF | TGCAGCGTTGCGGGGCATTTGGCCAAAAACATTCAGTACTTC | NA | TRBJ2-4 | NA | TRBV29-1
CASSQSRLTVYEQYF | TGTGCCAGCAGCCAATCTAGATTAACCGTCTACGAGCAGTACTTC | NA | TRBJ2-7 | few | TRBV14
CASRERQGAFTDTQYF | TGTGCCAGCAGAGAAAGACAGGGGGCATTCACAGATACGCAGTATTTT | TRBD1 | TRBJ2-3 | few | TRBV6-1
CASSQSGTGGSYEQYF | TGCGCCAGCAGCCAGAGCGGGACAGGGGGATCCTACGAGCAGTACTTC | TRBD1 | TRBJ2-7 | NA | TRBV4-1
CAGSPGQGPREQYF | TGTGCCGGCAGCCCGGGACAGGGTCCTAGGGAGCAGTACTTC | TRBD1 | TRBJ2-7 | NA | TRBV11-2
CASSLEPQPQHF | TGTGCCAGCAGTTTAGAGCCACAGCCCCAGCATTTT | NA | TRBJ1-5 | NA | TRBV12-3/TRBV12-4
CASSQRDRGASSSYEQYF | TGTGCCAGCAGCCAAAGGGACCGAGGGGCCTCGAGCTCCTACGAGCAGTACTTC | NA | TRBJ2-7 | once | TRBV4-2
CASSHLRGWTTEAFF | TGTGCCAGCAGTCACTTAAGGGGATGGACCACTGAAGCTTTCTTT | NA | TRBJ1-1 | few | TRBV7-9
CASSSGRTDTQYF | TGTGCCAGCAGCTCCGGACGCACAGATACGCAGTATTTT | NA | TRBJ2-3 | many | TRBV27
CASSLSNRGSEQYF | TGTGCCAGCAGTTTGTCAAATCGGGGGTCCGAGCAGTACTTC | NA | TRBJ2-7 | few | TRBV28
CASSVEEYNEQFF | TGTGCCAGCAGTGTTGAAGAGTACAATGAGCAGTTCTTC | NA | TRBJ2-1 | NA | TRBV2
CASSLGRGAWILPEQYF | TGTGCCAGCAGCTTAGGGAGGGGGGCTTGGATCTTACCCGAGCAGTACTTC | NA | TRBJ2-7 | NA | TRBV7-4
CRAWMQYF | TGCAGAGCTTGGATGCAGTACTTC | NA | TRBJ2-5 | NA | TRBV29-1